These 24 T cell receptor beta chains originate from one sample sequenced in a study of regulatory T cells in long-lasting Graves disease. Noted time point: newly diagnosed GD, antithyroid drugs for less than 3 months. PBMC RNA served as the TCR library source. Arm-PCR with iRepertoire HTBI primers amplified the CDR3 regions for these TCR beta libraries. Each CDR3 protein is one row after TCRdb ran MiXCR on the multiplex PCR reads. This sample has 400,000 to 650,000 distinct CDR3 sequences, with roughly 15% found just once. This same sample was also part of a study on T cells in Graves' hyperthyroidism and ophthalmopathy.

The source was peripheral blood mononuclear cells (PBMCs), collected at new diagnosis, from a patient treated with antithyroid drugs. These receptors all stem from a woman aged 35 to 59 with Graves disease.

The rearrangement uses TRBV14 and TRBJ1-1; TRBD1 might be the D (5 bases). V was cut by 4 bases and J by 5 bases, with 23 bases left in between. CDR3 length equals 17 residues. Germline CDR1 is SGHDN and CDR2 is FVKESK. The CDR3: CASSPVSGGSFLTEAFF. CDR3 DNA: TGTGCCAGCAGCCCCGTTTCCGGGGGGTCTTTTTTGACTGAAGCTTTCTTT.

At least ten counts were recorded for this clonotype. The gene calls are TRBV11-2 and TRBJ1-1; D not resolved. The V gene lost 1 base and the J gene lost 4 bases, with 13 bases spanning the gap. The germline gives CDR1 SGHAT, CDR2 FQNNGV. This CDR3 is built from 15 residues. CDR3 nucleotides: TGTGCCAGCAGCTTAGGAGCCATCACCCGCACTGAAGCTTTCTTT. Amino acids: CASSLGAITRTEAFF.

The CDR3 DNA reads TGTGCCAGTAGTATAGAAGGATCGGGAAACGGCTACACCTTC. Translating it yields CASSIEGSGNGYTF. This chain joins TRBV19 and TRBJ1-2; no reliable D call. This CDR3 contains 14 residues. Between the trimmed V and J ends, which lost 0 bases and 8 bases, there was a span of 13 bases. CDR1 is LNHDA and CDR2 is SQIVND in the germline V gene (reference sequence).

This clonotype was picked up many times. This rearrangement joins TRBV6-1 to TRBJ2-3, with TRBD2 matching over 9 bases. The germline V gene encodes CDR1 MNHNS and CDR2 SASEGT. This CDR3 has 14 amino acids. With V trimmed by 4 bases and J by 8 bases, 7 bases remained unmatched. CDR3 nucleotides: TGTGCCAGCAGTGGTACTAGCGGGTTGACTACGCAGTATTTT. Its protein product is CASSGTSGLTTQYF.

This clonotype was seen ten or more times. The chain recombines TRBV6-5 with TRBJ2-1; D might be TRBD2 (6 bases). Trimming took 2 bases from V and 0 from J, leaving 8 bases between them. CDR3 length: 15 residues. Germline assignment: CDR1 MNHEY and CDR2 SVGAGI. CDR3 residues: CASSYQRASYNEQFF. In nucleotides, the CDR3 is TGTGCCAGCAGTTACCAGCGGGCCTCCTACAATGAGCAGTTCTTC.

This clonotype came up many times. The chain combines TRBV20-1 with TRBJ2-1, with 11 nucleotides matching TRBD2. The V gene's germline CDR1 is DFQATT and CDR2 SNEGSKA (reference sequence). The CDR3 runs to 16 residues. The CDR3 region is CTLVAGGPQRYNEQFF. In DNA, the CDR3 is TGCACCCTCGTAGCGGGGGGGCCCCAACGGTACAATGAGCAGTTCTTC.

This clonotype occurred many times. This chain connects TRBV11-2 to TRBJ2-2, with D uncertain. The CDR3 is made up of 15 amino acids. The germline V gene encodes CDR1 SGHAT and CDR2 FQNNGV. Trimming removed 1 base from V and 1 base from J, with 7 bases in between. As DNA, the CDR3 is TGTGCCAGCAGCTTAGTTTGGGGGAACACCGGGGAGCTGTTTTTT. It translates to CASSLVWGNTGELFF.

This clonotype was counted many times. V gene TRBV6-5 combines with J gene TRBJ1-3; D is undetermined. Germline loops: CDR1 MNHEY, CDR2 SVGAGI. The CDR3 is made up of 17 amino acids. The V and J ends lost 0 bases and 4 bases respectively, with 16 bases between them. In DNA form, the CDR3 reads TGTGCCAGCAGTTACTCGGGCTCGACAACGGCAGGAAACACCATATATTTT. It yields the protein CASSYSGSTTAGNTIYF.

This sequence joins TRBV28 and TRBJ2-2, with 11 bases that match TRBD1. V lost 8 bases to trimming and J lost 7 bases; unmatched junction nucleotides: 12. The CDR3 is 16 residues long. Germline-derived CDR1 and CDR2 are MDHEN and SYDVKM. The CDR3 DNA reads TGTGCCAGCCGAAATTCCGGGACAGGGGGTATCGGGGAGCTGTTTTTT. Protein: CASRNSGTGGIGELFF.

The J gene is TRBJ2-3, the V gene TRBV25-1; 9 nucleotides line up with TRBD2. The J segment lost 0 bases and the V segment lost 2 bases, leaving 3 bases of the junction unmatched. From germline, CDR1 is MGHDK and CDR2 SYGVNS. This CDR3 region has 16 residues. CDR3 DNA: TGTGCCAGCAGTGAACGTAGCGGGGGTAGCACAGATACGCAGTATTTT. This sequence encodes CASSERSGGSTDTQYF.

The sample holds a few counts of this clonotype. The chain links TRBV24-1 to TRBJ1-1; perhaps TRBD1 as D (6 bases). Germline V gene data show CDR1 as KGHDR and CDR2 as SFDVKD. V was shortened by 4 bases and J by 7 bases, with 12 bases between the two germline ends. This CDR3 has 13 residues. The CDR3 nucleotides are TGTGCCACCAGTGAGGACAGTCCCGGTGAAGCTTTCTTT. Its translation is CATSEDSPGEAFF.

In this sample, this clonotype turned up a few times. The chain links TRBV4-1 to TRBJ2-6; D is unresolved. Trimming removed 1 base at V and 0 bases at J, with 4 bases between. The germline CDR1 and CDR2 sequences are MGHRA and YSYEKL. This CDR3 has 15 residues. In nucleotides, the CDR3 is TGCGCCAGCAGCCAAGGGCGCTCTGGGGCCAACGTCCTGACTTTC. Translating gives CASSQGRSGANVLTF.

The chain links TRBV5-5 to TRBJ1-2; 9 bases map to TRBD1. J gave up 4 bases and V 0 bases, and 7 bases lay outside the gene matches. Germline V CDR1 and CDR2: SGHKS, YYEKEE (reference sequence). CDR3 size: 16 residues. The CDR3 nucleotides are TGTGCCAGCAGCTTGGAACCTCGGACAGGGGTCTATGGCTACACCTTC. Amino acids: CASSLEPRTGVYGYTF.

The chain links TRBV28 to TRBJ1-6; D is possibly TRBD1 (5 bases). The germline CDR1 and CDR2 sequences are MDHEN and SYDVKM. The V and J ends lost 5 bases and 4 bases respectively, with 12 bases between them. This CDR3 is 15 amino acids long. As DNA, the CDR3 is TGTGCCAGCAGTACATATGGGGGGTATAATTCACCCCTCCACTTT. It yields the protein CASSTYGGYNSPLHF.

On this clonotype itself: Germline and junction disagree at one end, which may indicate a read error. The CDR3 DNA sequence: TGCAGTGTTAGACACATTGCAGGGGGCGCGCACACCGGGGAGCTGTTTTTT. Its protein product is CSVRHIAGGAHTGELFF. The rearrangement links TRBV20-1 to TRBJ2-2; 8 bases are shared with TRBD1. CDR1 and CDR2 (germline): DFQATT, SNEGSKA (reference sequence). This CDR3 contains 17 residues.

In its sample, this clonotype was seen many times. The chain carries TRBV7-9 and TRBJ2-1; a possible D gene is TRBD1 (5 bases). Trimming took 7 bases from V and 8 from J, leaving 12 bases between them. From germline, CDR1 is SEHNR and CDR2 FQNEAQ (reference sequence). This CDR3 comprises 12 residues. CDR3 amino acids: CASTGPNDEQFF. CDR3 DNA sequence: TGTGCCAGCACAGGGCCGAACGATGAGCAGTTCTTC. Full variable domain (missing parts from reference TRBV7-9 and TRBJ2-1): DTGVSQNPRHKITKRGQNVTFRCDPISEHNRLYWYRQTLGQGPEFLTYFQNEAQLEKSRLLSDRFSAERPKGSFSTLEIQRTEQGDSAMYLCASTGPNDEQFFGPGTRLTVL.

This clonotype showed up just a few times. The chain recombines TRBV19 with TRBJ1-1, with a possible D match to TRBD1 (5 bases). The V end lost 5 bases, the J end lost 1 base, and 14 bases lay between the germline ends. Looked up from germline, CDR1 is LNHDA and CDR2 is SQIVND (reference sequence). CDR3 size: 15 residues. In DNA form, the CDR3 reads TGTGCCAGTAGTCGGTGGGGCAGTCCGAACACTGAAGCTTTCTTT. It encodes CASSRWGSPNTEAFF. Filled out from reference TRBV19 and TRBJ1-1, the complete variable domain reads DGGITQSPKYLFRKEGQNVTLSCEQNLNHDAMYWYRQDPGQGLRLIYYSQIVNDFQKGDIAEGYSVSREKKESFPLTVTSAQKNPTAFYLCASSRWGSPNTEAFFGQGTRLTVV.

The chain couples TRBV3-1 to TRBJ2-2; no clear D gene. Germline values: CDR1 LGHDT, CDR2 YNNKEL (reference sequence). The ends were cut back, 4 bases at V and 4 bases at J, with 13 bases in the middle. The CDR3 runs 15 residues. The CDR3, as DNA: TGTGCCAGCAGCCCGGGTTCAACGATCACCGGGGAGCTGTTTTTT. This encodes CASSPGSTITGELFF.

The V call is TRBV18, the J call TRBJ1-5; D unclear. The CDR3 covers 15 residues. CDR1 and CDR2 (germline): KGHSH, LQKENI. The ends were cut back, 3 bases at V and 0 bases at J, with 9 bases in the middle. As DNA, the CDR3 is TGTGCCAGCTCACCGTCAGACAATAGCAATCAGCCCCAGCATTTT. This encodes CASSPSDNSNQPQHF.

This clonotype was recorded a few times. The V gene is TRBV4-1, the J gene TRBJ1-1; no reliable D call. V shed 1 base and J shed 0 bases, with 9 bases lying between them. Germline CDR1 reads MGHRA; CDR2 reads YSYEKL. The CDR3 is made up of 15 amino acids. The CDR3: CASSQVVLLNTEAFF. CDR3 DNA: TGCGCCAGCAGCCAAGTAGTGCTTTTGAACACTGAAGCTTTCTTT.

This clonotype was recorded a few times. The rearrangement uses TRBV20-1 and TRBJ1-1; tentatively, D is TRBD1 (6 bases). The CDR3 is 13 amino acids. Germline-derived CDR1 and CDR2 are DFQATT and SNEGSKA (reference sequence). V lost 4 bases and J lost 5, with 14 bases in between. CDR3 region: CSANREVGTEAFF. The CDR3 nucleotides are TGCAGTGCTAACAGGGAGGTTGGTACTGAAGCTTTCTTT.

The DNA of the CDR3 is TGTGCCAGCACGGTCTCCCCTCTTCTGAACACTGAAGCTTTCTTT. This translates into CASTVSPLLNTEAFF. The chain recombines TRBV6-1 with TRBJ1-1; no clear D gene. CDR1 is MNHNS and CDR2 is SASEGT in the germline V gene. There are 15 residues in the CDR3. V was cut by 7 bases and J by 0 bases, with 15 bases left in between.

This clonotype was detected ten times or more. This sequence joins TRBV12-3 or TRBV12-4 and TRBJ1-3; 7 bases are shared with TRBD1. V lost 6 bases, J lost 6 bases, and 5 bases stayed unmatched. This CDR3 is 13 amino acids long. CDR3 in amino acids: CASSRQGPNTIYF. CDR3 nucleotide sequence: TGTGCCAGCAGCAGACAGGGACCAAACACCATATATTTT.

The chain combines TRBV19 with TRBJ1-1, with D uncertain. The CDR3 is 13 amino acids. Trimming shortened V by 0 bases and J by 4 bases, and 6 bases separated the two germline ends. The germline CDR1 and CDR2 sequences are LNHDA and SQIVND (reference sequence). CDR3 protein: CASSIDRTTEAFF. CDR3 bases: TGTGCCAGTAGTATAGACAGGACCACTGAAGCTTTCTTT.